Below are 16 T cell receptor beta chains sequenced from a single sample in a study of blood T cell repertoires in COVID-19. This table comes from immunoSEQ multiplex PCR, and its TCRdb copy is limited to in-frame clones, with some not included. This table has around 300,000 clones, roughly 90% appearing once. Sequenced sample: PBMCs or T cells enriched from blood (not recorded which). Source of these receptors: a woman aged 25 to 45 who had recovered from COVID-19.

CDR3 coding DNA: TGTGCCAGCAGTCGACTAGCGGGAGCCCAAGAGACCCAGTACTTC. It translates to CASSRLAGAQETQYF. This chain uses TRBV6-5 with TRBJ2-5; 12 nucleotides match TRBD2. CDR1 MNHEY and CDR2 SVGAGI come from the germline V gene. This CDR3 is built from 15 residues. With V trimmed by 5 bases and J by 1 base, 2 bases remained unmatched.

The V and J genes are TRBV4-1 and TRBJ2-6; tentative D call: TRBD1 (6 bases). From germline, CDR1 is MGHRA and CDR2 YSYEKL. Trimming cost V 0 bases and J 0 bases, with 18 bases left between them. The CDR3 sequence is 20 residues long. The CDR3 loop is CASSQDPPPHRVSGANVLTF. The CDR3 DNA reads as TGCGCCAGCAGCCAAGACCCCCCGCCCCACAGGGTCTCTGGGGCCAACGTCCTGACTTTC.

This chain connects TRBV2 to TRBJ2-1; no definite D call. Looked up from germline, CDR1 is SNHLY and CDR2 is FYNNEI. Trimming removed 7 bases at V and 0 bases at J, with 10 bases between. The CDR3 sequence is 14 residues long. This chain's CDR3 is CASNKESSYNEQFF. CDR3 bases: TGTGCCAGCAATAAGGAGAGCTCCTACAATGAGCAGTTCTTC.

The V call is TRBV14, the J call TRBJ1-2; D is uncertain. This CDR3 has 15 amino acids. The V gene's germline CDR1 is SGHDN and CDR2 FVKESK. Trimming cost V 0 bases and J 6 bases, with 14 bases left between them. The chain's CDR3 is CASSQEAGYYDGYTF. The CDR3 nucleotides are TGTGCCAGCAGCCAAGAAGCGGGGTACTATGATGGCTACACCTTC.

This chain connects TRBV29-1 to TRBJ2-7; TRBD1 matches at 9 bases. Germline V gene data show CDR1 as SQVTM and CDR2 as ANQGSEA. The CDR3 is made up of 12 amino acids. With 1 base clipped from V and 12 bases from J, the junction kept 7 bases outside the gene matches. The CDR3 here is CSVEVGGTGWYF. CDR3 nucleotide sequence: TGCAGCGTTGAAGTTGGCGGGACAGGGTGGTACTTC.

The chain carries TRBV5-1 and TRBJ2-1; D is unresolved. V lost 0 bases, J lost 12 bases, and 13 bases lay in between. Germline loops: CDR1 SGHRS, CDR2 YFSETQ. The CDR3 loop spans 13 amino acids. CDR3 coding DNA: TGCGCCAGCAGCTTGGAGTTCGAACGGTGGCAGTTCTTC. This sequence encodes CASSLEFERWQFF.

The genes are TRBV18 and TRBJ2-1, with D uncertain. Trimming stripped 6 bases from V and 4 bases from J, with 16 bases between. The germline gives CDR1 KGHSH, CDR2 LQKENI. This CDR3 is 15 amino acids long. The CDR3 loop reads CASSLNRGEYNEQFF. CDR3 nucleotide sequence: TGTGCCAGCTCCCTTAATCGCGGAGAATACAATGAGCAGTTCTTC.

The V gene is TRBV10-3, the J gene TRBJ2-5; TRBD2 aligns across 9 bases. Germline CDR1 ENHRY, CDR2 SYGVKD. Trimming at V came to 3 bases and at J to 5 bases, leaving 7 bases not matched to a gene. The CDR3 loop spans 15 amino acids. This chain's CDR3 is CAISESSGRLETQYF. DNA for the CDR3: TGTGCCATCAGTGAATCCAGCGGGAGGTTGGAGACCCAGTACTTC.

This clone was recorded only once. The chain employs TRBV4-1 and TRBJ1-5; weak D call: TRBD1 (6 bases). Trimming removed 3 bases from V and 0 bases from J, with 12 bases in between. The CDR3 consists of 16 residues. The germline gives CDR1 MGHRA, CDR2 YSYEKL. The CDR3 region has the DNA TGCGCCAGCAGCCAGAAACAGGGACCTAGCAATCAGCCCCAGCATTTT. As protein: CASSQKQGPSNQPQHF.

The rearrangement uses TRBV6-1 and TRBJ2-5, with 8 nucleotides matching TRBD2. The trim removed 6 bases at V and 5 bases at J, leaving 11 bases unmatched. The CDR3 loop spans 15 amino acids. The germline V gene has CDR1 MNHNS and CDR2 SASEGT. The CDR3, as DNA: TGTGCCAGCAGCCTTCAAGCGGGAGCGTTTGAGACCCAGTACTTC. Amino acid sequence: CASSLQAGAFETQYF.

This chain links TRBV10-3 with TRBJ2-1; 11 bases are shared with TRBD2. CDR3 size: 17 residues. Germline V gene lookup returns CDR1 ENHRY and CDR2 SYGVKD. The ends lost 5 bases at V and 8 bases at J; junction bases unmatched: 14. The CDR3 region is CAISKRSGTSGRDEQFF. The CDR3 nucleotides are TGTGCCATCAGTAAACGGTCCGGGACTAGCGGTAGGGATGAGCAGTTCTTC.

This clone has just a few counts. The junction departs from germline at one end; a sequencing error may be responsible. This chain links TRBV7-7 with TRBJ2-7, with 11 bases fitting TRBD1. The CDR3 runs to 14 residues. The germline V gene encodes CDR1 SSHAT and CDR2 FNYEAQ (reference sequence). CDR3 protein: CASSPGTGGYEQYF. The DNA for the CDR3 is TGTGCTAGCAGCCCAGGGACAGGGGGCTACGAGCAGTACTTC. Full variable domain (rest looked up from reference TRBV7-7 and TRBJ2-7): GAGVSQSPRYKVTKRGQDVTLRCDPISSHATLYWYQQALGQGPEFLTYFNYEAQPDKSGLPSDRFSAERPEGSISTLTIQRTEQRDSAMYRCASSPGTGGYEQYFGPGTRLTVT.

The V and J genes are TRBV7-9 and TRBJ2-1; D may be TRBD1 (5 bases). The germline V gene has CDR1 SEHNR and CDR2 FQNEAQ (reference sequence). Trimming shortened V by 4 bases and J by 5 bases, and 15 bases separated the two germline ends. CDR3 length: 15 amino acids. The CDR3 bases are TGTGCCAGCAGCTACGACAGTAGTAGGGACAATGAGCAGTTCTTC. It yields the protein CASSYDSSRDNEQFF. Full variable domain (outside the CDR3, taken from reference TRBV7-9 and TRBJ2-1): DTGVSQNPRHKITKRGQNVTFRCDPISEHNRLYWYRQTLGQGPEFLTYFQNEAQLEKSRLLSDRFSAERPKGSFSTLEIQRTEQGDSAMYLCASSYDSSRDNEQFFGPGTRLTVL.

J is TRBJ1-1 and V is TRBV10-3; TRBD1 aligns across 10 bases. Germline loops: CDR1 ENHRY, CDR2 SYGVKD. This CDR3 comprises 16 residues. J was trimmed by 1 base and V by 4 bases; bases with no gene match: 6. This CDR3 is CAISGGQGQRNTEAFF. Here the CDR3 DNA reads TGTGCCATCAGTGGGGGACAGGGGCAGCGGAACACTGAAGCTTTCTTT.

The chain couples TRBV5-6 to TRBJ1-4; 8 bases are a match to TRBD1. The CDR3 covers 17 residues. Unmatched junction bases numbered 20, after V lost 2 bases and J lost 14 bases. Germline V gene data show CDR1 as SGHDT and CDR2 as YYEEEE. CDR3 residues: CASSFGFGQGAPRLLFF. As DNA, the CDR3 is TGTGCCAGCAGCTTCGGTTTTGGGCAGGGGGCGCCCAGGCTGCTGTTTTTT.

The chain is built from TRBV19 and TRBJ1-1; 9 bases are a match to TRBD1. V shed 6 bases, J shed 5 bases, and the junction held 10 bases outside the gene matches. Germline V CDR1 and CDR2: LNHDA, SQIVND (reference sequence). This CDR3 is 15 amino acids long. As DNA, the CDR3 is TGTGCCAGTAGCCGAATTGAGGGACAGGGAACTGAAGCTTTCTTT. This encodes CASSRIEGQGTEAFF. Filled out from reference TRBV19 and TRBJ1-1, the complete variable domain reads DGGITQSPKYLFRKEGQNVTLSCEQNLNHDAMYWYRQDPGQGLRLIYYSQIVNDFQKGDIAEGYSVSREKKESFPLTVTSAQKNPTAFYLCASSRIEGQGTEAFFGQGTRLTVV.